The rows below give T cell receptor beta chains drawn from one sample of a study of cytomegalovirus exposure and HLA in healthy donors. The protocol was immunoSEQ multiplex PCR, while the TCRdb copy is restricted to in-frame clones and leaves out a portion. The sample has fewer than 65,000 clones, 60% to 85% seen once. The sample taken for sequencing was PBMCs. The receptors come from a woman in her forties in good health and CMV-seropositive. CDR3s include the opening cysteine and the closing phenylalanine or tryptophan. Fields, in order: clone size, J gene, D gene, V gene, CDR3 DNA, CDR3 protein. The D gene is left open where the match is weak. Expanded clones are given a class, and other clones once, few, many or no size at all.

-,TRBJ1-2,TRBD1,TRBV4-1,TGCGCCAGCAGCCAAGTCCCGGGACAGGGGGTCCGGGGCTATGGCTACACCTTC,CASSQVPGQGVRGYGYTF
-,TRBJ1-1,-,TRBV14,TGTGCCAGCAGCCTACAAGGAGGGAACACTGAAGCTTTCTTT,CASSLQGGNTEAFF
-,TRBJ1-4,-,TRBV2,TGTGCCAGCAGTGGTCAGAATGAAAAACTGTTTTTT,CASSGQNEKLFF
-,TRBJ2-3,-,TRBV7-9,TGTGCCAGCAGCTTAGAGTTTGGGTCTAGCGGCACAGATACGCAGTATTTT,CASSLEFGSSGTDTQYF
-,TRBJ1-3,TRBD1,TRBV5-1,TGCGCCAGCAGCTCGGGACAGGGAAACACCATATATTTT,CASSSGQGNTIYF
few,TRBJ2-1,TRBD2,TRBV30,TGTGCCTCTTCTTCGGGACTAGCAAATGAGCAGTTCTTC,CASSSGLANEQFF
-,TRBJ1-3,-,TRBV4-3,TGCGCCAGCAGCACCTCCCCGACAGGCTCTGGAAACACCATATATTTT,CASSTSPTGSGNTIYF
once,TRBJ1-1,-,TRBV6-5,TGTGCCAGCAAAGCAGGAAATATGAACACTGAAGCTTTCTTT,CASKAGNMNTEAFF
-,TRBJ2-3,TRBD1,TRBV25-1,TGTGCCAGCAGCCTGGGACAGGGAGGCACAGATACGCAGTATTTT,CASSLGQGGTDTQYF
-,TRBJ1-1,-,TRBV6-5,TGTGCCAGCAGTCCTCGAGGCGCCCGGGGGACTGAAGCTTTCTTT,CASSPRGARGTEAFF
-,TRBJ2-7,TRBD2,TRBV4-2,TGTGCCAGCAGCCAAGGCGGGGGGGCCCTCGAGCAGTACTTC,CASSQGGGALEQYF
-,TRBJ1-4,TRBD1,TRBV11-2,TGTGCCAGCAGCCCGGGGACAGTCTCAACTAATGAAAAACTGTTTTTT,CASSPGTVSTNEKLFF
-,TRBJ2-3,TRBD1,TRBV2,TGTGCCAGCAGTGAACAGGGGGCGGCAGATACGCAGTATTTT,CASSEQGAADTQYF
few,TRBJ1-1,-,TRBV5-6,TGTGCCAGCAGCTCCAGGGGCACTGAAGCTTTCTTT,CASSSRGTEAFF
-,TRBJ2-4,TRBD2,TRBV23-1,TGCGCCAGCAGTCATGCGACTCGGGACTACAAAAACATTCAGTACTTC,CASSHATRDYKNIQYF
-,TRBJ2-3,TRBD2,TRBV7-3,TGTGCCAGCAGCTTAACGTCGCGGAGCGGGGGGGGTAGCACAGATACGCAGTATTTT,CASSLTSRSGGGSTDTQYF
-,TRBJ1-2,-,TRBV11-2,TGTGCCAGCAGCTTAGTAGGTGCCAAGTGGGGCTCCTACACCTTC,CASSLVGAKWGSYTF
-,TRBJ1-3,-,TRBV5-1,TGCGCCAGCAGCTTGGTACCAGGGCGAAGCTCTGGAAACACCATATATTTT,CASSLVPGRSSGNTIYF
-,TRBJ1-3,TRBD1,TRBV2,TGTGCCGGATCTAGGGACAGCCTCTCTGGGAACACCATATATTTT,CAGSRDSLSGNTIYF
few,TRBJ2-1,TRBD2,TRBV15,TGTGCCACCAGCAGAGATCGGGGGGGCAACGATGAGCAGTTCTTC,CATSRDRGGNDEQFF
-,TRBJ2-7,-,TRBV21-1,TGTGCCAGCAGCAAAGAGAAGGGGCAGGTTGGCATCTACGAGCAGTACTTC,CASSKEKGQVGIYEQYF
few,TRBJ2-2,-,TRBV7-8,TGTGCCAGCAGCTTAGTTGGGCTCAACACCGGGGAGCTGTTTTTT,CASSLVGLNTGELFF
-,TRBJ2-3,-,TRBV5-4,TGTGCCAGCAGCTTTGACTCCCGCACAGATACGCAGTATTTT,CASSFDSRTDTQYF
-,TRBJ2-4,TRBD1,TRBV7-2,TGTGCCAGCAGCTTAAGCGTGACAGGGGGCCAAAACATTCAGTACTTC,CASSLSVTGGQNIQYF
-,TRBJ2-7,TRBD1,TRBV5-1,TGCGCCAGCAGCCTGGGACACCGGGACAGCATCCACGAGCAGTACTTC,CASSLGHRDSIHEQYF
-,TRBJ2-5,TRBD1,TRBV5-1,TGCGCCAGCCAGGGACAGGGGGTTGAGACCCAGTACTTC,CASQGQGVETQYF
few,TRBJ2-7,TRBD1,TRBV5-1,TGCGCCAGCCGACTTACCGGACAGGGACACTACGAGCAGTACTTC,CASRLTGQGHYEQYF
-,TRBJ2-1,-,TRBV5-4,TGTGCCAGCAGCCACCCTTCGGTACAGAACAATGAGCAGTTCTTC,CASSHPSVQNNEQFF
few,TRBJ1-2,-,TRBV7-9,TGTGCCAGCAGCTTAAGTTCAGGGTTCCATGGCTACACCTTC,CASSLSSGFHGYTF
-,TRBJ2-5,TRBD1,TRBV7-2,TGTGCCAGCAGCTCCGGACAGGTCCAAGAGACCCAGTACTTC,CASSSGQVQETQYF
-,TRBJ2-3,-,TRBV4-1,TGCGCCAGCAGCCAGGCGGGGACTGGCGGGGTTTCGCAGTATTTT,CASSQAGTGGVSQYF
few,TRBJ2-3,TRBD2,TRBV10-3,TGTGCCATCAGTGAAGCGGGGGGGCTTTTTACCACAGATACGCAGTATTTT,CAISEAGGLFTTDTQYF
-,TRBJ2-3,-,TRBV4-1,TGCGCCAGCAGCCAAGAAACAGGGACGGGTGACACAGATACGCAGTATTTT,CASSQETGTGDTDTQYF
-,TRBJ1-5,-,TRBV4-1,TGCGCCAGCAGCCAAGATACAGGCCGTCAGGGTCAGCCCCAGCATTTT,CASSQDTGRQGQPQHF
once,TRBJ1-6,-,TRBV30,TGTGCCTGGAGTCAAAGACTTGTTTCACCCCTCCACTTT,CAWSQRLVSPLHF
once,TRBJ1-4,-,TRBV18,TGTGCCAGCTCACCTCCTCTTGGCCTTGAAAAACTGTTTTTT,CASSPPLGLEKLFF
once,TRBJ1-1,-,TRBV6-5,TGTGCCAGCAGTTACTCGGGGCTGCTACACACTGAAGCTTTCTTT,CASSYSGLLHTEAFF